Following are 2 T cell receptor beta chains from one sample sequenced in a study of cytomegalovirus exposure and HLA in healthy donors. Both 60 Vbeta primers and 13 Jbeta primers went into the PCR. TCRdb's copy holds only in-frame clones and misses some; the assay was immunoSEQ multiplex PCR. The sample includes 150,000 to 200,000 clones, approximately 79% of them seen just once. Sequenced: PBMCs. The receptors were sampled from a human donor in good health.

The V call is TRBV5-6, the J call TRBJ1-4; perhaps TRBD1 as D (6 bases). Trimming removed 0 bases from V and 5 bases from J, with 14 bases in between. CDR1 and CDR2 (germline): SGHDT, YYEEEE. CDR3 size: 16 residues. The CDR3, as DNA: TGTGCCAGCAGCTTGGGAGGGGGACGACCGAATGAAAAACTGTTTTTT. Translated, it gives CASSLGGGRPNEKLFF. The whole variable domain, remainder taken from reference TRBV5-6 and TRBJ1-4, is DAGVTQSPTHLIKTRGQQVTLRCSPKSGHDTVSWYQQALGQGPQFIFQYYEEEERQRGNFPDRFSGHQFPNYSSELNVNALLLGDSALYLCASSLGGGRPNEKLFFGSGTQLSVL.

V usage is TRBV4-1 and J usage is TRBJ1-1; tentative D call: TRBD1 (5 bases). Per the germline V gene, CDR1 is MGHRA and CDR2 is YSYEKL. Trimming took 0 bases from V and 0 from J, leaving 11 bases between them. This CDR3 spans 16 amino acids. The CDR3 coding sequence is TGCGCCAGCAGCCAAGAGCACTCGGGGGTGAACACTGAAGCTTTCTTT. Amino acids: CASSQEHSGVNTEAFF.